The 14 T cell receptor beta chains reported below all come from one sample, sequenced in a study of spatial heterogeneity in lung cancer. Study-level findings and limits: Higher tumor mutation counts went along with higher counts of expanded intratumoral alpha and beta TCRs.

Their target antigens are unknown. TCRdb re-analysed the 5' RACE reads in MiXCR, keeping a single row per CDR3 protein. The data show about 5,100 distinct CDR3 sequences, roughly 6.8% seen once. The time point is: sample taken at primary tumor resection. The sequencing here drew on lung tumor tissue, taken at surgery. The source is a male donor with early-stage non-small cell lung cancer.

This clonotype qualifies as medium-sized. The CDR3 loop is CASSLIPSGSNQPQHF. The CDR3 DNA follows: TGTGCCAGCAGCTTAATCCCCTCCGGAAGCAATCAGCCCCAGCATTTT. This sequence joins TRBV7-2 and TRBJ1-5; D is unresolved. V lost 2 bases, J lost 1 base, and 12 bases lay in between. Germline V gene sequence: CDR1 SGHTA, CDR2 FQGNSA. The CDR3 runs to 16 residues.

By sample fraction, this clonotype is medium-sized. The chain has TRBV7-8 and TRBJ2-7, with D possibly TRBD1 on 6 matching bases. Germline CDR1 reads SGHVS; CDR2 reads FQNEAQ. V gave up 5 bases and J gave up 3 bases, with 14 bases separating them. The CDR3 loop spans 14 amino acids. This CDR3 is CASSRDSTGYEQYF. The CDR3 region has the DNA TGTGCCAGCAGCCGTGACTCGACAGGCTACGAGCAGTACTTC.

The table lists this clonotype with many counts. Written as DNA, the CDR3 is TGTGCCAGCCATGGGGACAGGGGGCTTGACTATGGCTACACCTTC. Translation gives CASHGDRGLDYGYTF. The chain carries TRBV28 and TRBJ1-2, with TRBD1 identical over 12 bases. The germline V gene encodes CDR1 MDHEN and CDR2 SYDVKM. The CDR3 is made up of 15 amino acids. V lost 8 bases to trimming and J lost 3 bases; unmatched junction nucleotides: 7.

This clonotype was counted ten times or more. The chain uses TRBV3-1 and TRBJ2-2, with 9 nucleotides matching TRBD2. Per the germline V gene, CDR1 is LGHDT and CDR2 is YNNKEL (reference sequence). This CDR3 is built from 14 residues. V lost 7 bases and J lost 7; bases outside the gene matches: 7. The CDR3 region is CASKIAGEGGELFF. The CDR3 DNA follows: TGTGCCAGCAAGATAGCGGGAGAGGGCGGGGAGCTGTTTTTT.

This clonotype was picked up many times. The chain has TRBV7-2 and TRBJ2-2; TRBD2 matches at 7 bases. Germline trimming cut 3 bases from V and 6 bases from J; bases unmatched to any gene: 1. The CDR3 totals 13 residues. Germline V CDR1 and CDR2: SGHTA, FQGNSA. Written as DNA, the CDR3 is TGTGCCAGCAGCTTTACTAGCGCCGGGGAGCTGTTTTTT. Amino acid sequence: CASSFTSAGELFF.

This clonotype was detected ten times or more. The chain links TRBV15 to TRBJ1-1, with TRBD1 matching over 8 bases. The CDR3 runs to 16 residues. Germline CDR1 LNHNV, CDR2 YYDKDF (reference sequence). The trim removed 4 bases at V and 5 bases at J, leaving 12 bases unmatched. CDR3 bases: TGTGCCACCAGCAATCGACAGGGGAGATGGAGGACTGAAGCTTTCTTT. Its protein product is CATSNRQGRWRTEAFF.

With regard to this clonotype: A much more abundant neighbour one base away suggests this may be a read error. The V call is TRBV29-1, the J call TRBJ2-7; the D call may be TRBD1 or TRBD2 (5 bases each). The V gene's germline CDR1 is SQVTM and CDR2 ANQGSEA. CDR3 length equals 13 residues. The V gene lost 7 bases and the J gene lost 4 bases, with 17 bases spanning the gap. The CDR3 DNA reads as TGCAGCGGGGGGTTGGGAGAAGGATACGAGCAGTACTTC. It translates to CSGGLGEGYEQYF.

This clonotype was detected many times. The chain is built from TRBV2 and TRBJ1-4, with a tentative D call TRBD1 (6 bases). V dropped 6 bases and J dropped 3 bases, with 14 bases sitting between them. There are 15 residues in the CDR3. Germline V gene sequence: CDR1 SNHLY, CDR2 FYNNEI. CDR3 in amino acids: CASRTRQEPNEKLFF. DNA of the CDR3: TGTGCCAGCAGAACGAGACAGGAGCCTAATGAAAAACTGTTTTTT.

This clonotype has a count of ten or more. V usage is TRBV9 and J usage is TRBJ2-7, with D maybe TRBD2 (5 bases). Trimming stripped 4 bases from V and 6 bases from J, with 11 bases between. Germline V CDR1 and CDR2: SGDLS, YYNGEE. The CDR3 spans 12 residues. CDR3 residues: CASSILSAEQYF. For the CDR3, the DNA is TGTGCCAGCAGCATTCTTAGCGCCGAGCAGTACTTC.

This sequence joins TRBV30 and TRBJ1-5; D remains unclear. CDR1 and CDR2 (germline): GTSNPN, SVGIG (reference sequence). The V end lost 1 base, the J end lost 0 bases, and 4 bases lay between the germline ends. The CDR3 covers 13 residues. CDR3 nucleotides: TGTGCCTGGAGTGCAGGTAGCAATCAGCCCCAGCATTTT. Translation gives CAWSAGSNQPQHF.

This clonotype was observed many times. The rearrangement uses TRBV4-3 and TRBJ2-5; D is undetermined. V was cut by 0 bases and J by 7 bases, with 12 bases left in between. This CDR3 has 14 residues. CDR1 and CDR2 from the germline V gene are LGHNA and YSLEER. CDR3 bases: TGCGCCAGCAGCCAAGAGGCGTCAGGCCGGACCCAGTACTTC. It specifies CASSQEASGRTQYF.

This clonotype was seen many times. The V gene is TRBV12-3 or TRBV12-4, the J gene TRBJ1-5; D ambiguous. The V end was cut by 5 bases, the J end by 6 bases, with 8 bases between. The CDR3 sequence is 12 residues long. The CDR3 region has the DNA TGTGCCAGCAGTCCCTCAGGTCAGCCCCAGCATTTT. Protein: CASSPSGQPQHF.

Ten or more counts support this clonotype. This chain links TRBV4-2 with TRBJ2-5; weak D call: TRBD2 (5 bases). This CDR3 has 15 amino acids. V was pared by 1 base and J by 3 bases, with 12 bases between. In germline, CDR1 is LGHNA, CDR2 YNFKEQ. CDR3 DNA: TGTGCCAGCAGCCAAGTGTCCCGGGGAAAAGAGACCCAGTACTTC. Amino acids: CASSQVSRGKETQYF.

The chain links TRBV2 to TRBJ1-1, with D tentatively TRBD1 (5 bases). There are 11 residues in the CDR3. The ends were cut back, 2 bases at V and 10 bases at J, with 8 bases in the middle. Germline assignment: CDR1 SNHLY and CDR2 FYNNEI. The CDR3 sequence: CASSERGGAFF. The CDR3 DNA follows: TGTGCCAGCAGTGAACGGGGGGGAGCTTTCTTT.